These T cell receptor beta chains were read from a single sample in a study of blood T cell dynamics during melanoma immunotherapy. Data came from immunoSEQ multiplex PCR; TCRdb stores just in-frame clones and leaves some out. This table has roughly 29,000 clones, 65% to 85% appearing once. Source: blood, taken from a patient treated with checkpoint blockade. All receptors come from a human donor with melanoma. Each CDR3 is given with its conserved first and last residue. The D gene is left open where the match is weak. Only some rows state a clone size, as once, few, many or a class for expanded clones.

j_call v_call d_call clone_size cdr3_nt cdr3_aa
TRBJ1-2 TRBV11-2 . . TGTGCCAGCAGCTTGGCCGTGGGGGGCGATGGCTACACCTTC CASSLAVGGDGYTF
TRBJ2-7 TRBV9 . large TGTGCCAGCAGCGTAGAAGAAGGGCCCTACGAGCAGTACTTC CASSVEEGPYEQYF
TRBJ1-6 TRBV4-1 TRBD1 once TGCGCCAGCAGTCCCGATCCTGACAGGGGGCTCTCTTCACCCCTCCACTTT CASSPDPDRGLSSPLHF
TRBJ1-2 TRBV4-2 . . TGTGCCAGCAGCCAAGATCGGCAGACGAACTATGGCTACACCTTC CASSQDRQTNYGYTF
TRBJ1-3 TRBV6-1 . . TGTGCCAGCAGTATGCCCCAACGAGGTGGAAACACCATATATTTT CASSMPQRGGNTIYF
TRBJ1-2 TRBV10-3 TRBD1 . TGTGCCATCAGTGAAGGGGGCGGTAGAGGCTACACCTTC CAISEGGGRGYTF
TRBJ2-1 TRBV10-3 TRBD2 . TGTGCCATCAGTGGACCCCTAGCGGGGGGGTACAATGAGCAGTTCTTC CAISGPLAGGYNEQFF
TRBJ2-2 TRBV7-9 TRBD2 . TGTGCCAGCAGCTTCGTTAGCGGGAGAGCCGGGGAGCTGTTTTTT CASSFVSGRAGELFF
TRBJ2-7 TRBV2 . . TGTGCCAGCAGGATTCAGGACGGCTACGAGCAGTACTTC CASRIQDGYEQYF
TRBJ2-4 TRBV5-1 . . TGCGCCAGCAGCTTGGCCCCACAACCTGCCAAAAACATTCAGTACTTC CASSLAPQPAKNIQYF
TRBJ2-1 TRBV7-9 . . TGTGCCAGCAGCTCAAACAAGAATGAGCAGTTCTTC CASSSNKNEQFF